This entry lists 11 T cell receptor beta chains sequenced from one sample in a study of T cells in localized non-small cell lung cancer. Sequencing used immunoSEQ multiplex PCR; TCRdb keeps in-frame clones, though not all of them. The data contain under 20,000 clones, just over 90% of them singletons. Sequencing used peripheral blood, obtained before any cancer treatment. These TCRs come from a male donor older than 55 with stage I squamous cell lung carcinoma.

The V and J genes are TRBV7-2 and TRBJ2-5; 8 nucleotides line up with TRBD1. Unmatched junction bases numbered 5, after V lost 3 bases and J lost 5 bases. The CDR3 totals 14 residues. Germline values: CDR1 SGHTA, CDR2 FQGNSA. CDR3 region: CASSLQGAGETQYF. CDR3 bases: TGTGCCAGCAGCTTGCAGGGGGCTGGGGAGACCCAGTACTTC.

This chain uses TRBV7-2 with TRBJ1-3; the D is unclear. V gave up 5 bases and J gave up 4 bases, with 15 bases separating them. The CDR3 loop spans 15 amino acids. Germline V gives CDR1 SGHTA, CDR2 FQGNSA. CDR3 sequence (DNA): TGTGCCAGCAGCAGACAACTCGTGCTAGGAAACACCATATATTTT. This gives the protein CASSRQLVLGNTIYF.

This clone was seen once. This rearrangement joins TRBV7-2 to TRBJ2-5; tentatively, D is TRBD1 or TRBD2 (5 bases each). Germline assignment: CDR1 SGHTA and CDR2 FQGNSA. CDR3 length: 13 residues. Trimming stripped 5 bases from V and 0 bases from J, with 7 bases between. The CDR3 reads CASSPGHQETQYF. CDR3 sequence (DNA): TGTGCCAGCAGCCCGGGACACCAAGAGACCCAGTACTTC.

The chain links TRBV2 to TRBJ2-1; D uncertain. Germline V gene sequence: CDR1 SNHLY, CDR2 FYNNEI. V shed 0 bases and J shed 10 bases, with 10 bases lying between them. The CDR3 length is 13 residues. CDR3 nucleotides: TGTGCCAGCAGTGAAGCGCTTAATAGCGAGCAGTTCTTC. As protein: CASSEALNSEQFF. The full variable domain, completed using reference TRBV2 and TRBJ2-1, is EPEVTQTPSHQVTQMGQEVILRCVPISNHLYFYWYRQILGQKVEFLVSFYNNEISEKSEIFDDQFSVERPDGSNFTLKIRSTKLEDSAMYFCASSEALNSEQFFGPGTRLTVL.

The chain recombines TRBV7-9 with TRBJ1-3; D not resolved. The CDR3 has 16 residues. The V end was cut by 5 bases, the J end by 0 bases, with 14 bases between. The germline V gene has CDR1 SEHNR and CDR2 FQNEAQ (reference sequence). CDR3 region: CASSPSTLSSGNTIYF. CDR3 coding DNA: TGTGCCAGCAGCCCCAGCACCCTTAGCTCTGGAAACACCATATATTTT.

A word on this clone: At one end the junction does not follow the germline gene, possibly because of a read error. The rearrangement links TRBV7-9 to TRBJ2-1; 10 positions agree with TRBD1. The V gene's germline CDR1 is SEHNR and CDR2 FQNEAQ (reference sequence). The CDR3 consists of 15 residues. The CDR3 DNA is TGTGCCAGCAGCTTCTCGACAGGGGGCGCTGAGTCGGTGATCTTC. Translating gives CASSFSTGGAESVIF.

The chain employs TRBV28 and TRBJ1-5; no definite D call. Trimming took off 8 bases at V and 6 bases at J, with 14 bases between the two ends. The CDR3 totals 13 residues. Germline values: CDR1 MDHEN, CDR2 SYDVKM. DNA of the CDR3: TGTGCCAGCCAAGGGTTTACTGTTCAGCCCCAGCATTTT. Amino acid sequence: CASQGFTVQPQHF.

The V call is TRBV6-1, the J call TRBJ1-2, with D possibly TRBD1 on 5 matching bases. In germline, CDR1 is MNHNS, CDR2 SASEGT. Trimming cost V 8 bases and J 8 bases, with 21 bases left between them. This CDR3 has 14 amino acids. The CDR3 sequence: CASELGRLIGGYTF. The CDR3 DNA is TGTGCCAGCGAATTGGGACGACTCATTGGGGGCTACACCTTC.

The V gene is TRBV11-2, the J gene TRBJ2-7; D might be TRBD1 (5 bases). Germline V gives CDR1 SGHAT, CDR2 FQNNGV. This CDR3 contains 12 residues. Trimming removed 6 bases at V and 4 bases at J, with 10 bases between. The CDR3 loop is CASRPDSYEQYF. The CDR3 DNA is TGTGCCAGCAGACCCGACAGTTACGAGCAGTACTTC.

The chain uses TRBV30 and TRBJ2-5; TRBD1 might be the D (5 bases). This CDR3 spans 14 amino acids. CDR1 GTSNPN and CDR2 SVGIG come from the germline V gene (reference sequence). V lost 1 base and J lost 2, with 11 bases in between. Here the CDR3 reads CAWSGDSGQETQYF. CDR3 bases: TGTGCCTGGAGTGGAGACTCAGGGCAAGAGACCCAGTACTTC.

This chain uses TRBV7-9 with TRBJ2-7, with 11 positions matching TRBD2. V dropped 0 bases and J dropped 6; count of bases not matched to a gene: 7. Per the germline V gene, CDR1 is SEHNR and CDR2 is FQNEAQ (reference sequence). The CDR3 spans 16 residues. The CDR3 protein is CASSLAELAGGREQYF. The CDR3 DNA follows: TGTGCCAGCAGCTTAGCGGAGCTAGCGGGAGGTCGCGAGCAGTACTTC.